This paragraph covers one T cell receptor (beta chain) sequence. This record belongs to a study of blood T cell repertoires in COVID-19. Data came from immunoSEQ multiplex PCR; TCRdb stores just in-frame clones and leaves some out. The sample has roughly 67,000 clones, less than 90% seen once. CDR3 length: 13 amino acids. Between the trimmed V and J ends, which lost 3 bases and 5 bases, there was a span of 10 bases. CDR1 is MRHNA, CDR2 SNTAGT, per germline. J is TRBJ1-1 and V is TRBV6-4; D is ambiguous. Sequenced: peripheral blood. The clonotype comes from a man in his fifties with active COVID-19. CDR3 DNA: TGTGCCAGCAGTGAGACTCTGTGGACTGAAGCTTTCTTT. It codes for CASSETLWTEAFF.